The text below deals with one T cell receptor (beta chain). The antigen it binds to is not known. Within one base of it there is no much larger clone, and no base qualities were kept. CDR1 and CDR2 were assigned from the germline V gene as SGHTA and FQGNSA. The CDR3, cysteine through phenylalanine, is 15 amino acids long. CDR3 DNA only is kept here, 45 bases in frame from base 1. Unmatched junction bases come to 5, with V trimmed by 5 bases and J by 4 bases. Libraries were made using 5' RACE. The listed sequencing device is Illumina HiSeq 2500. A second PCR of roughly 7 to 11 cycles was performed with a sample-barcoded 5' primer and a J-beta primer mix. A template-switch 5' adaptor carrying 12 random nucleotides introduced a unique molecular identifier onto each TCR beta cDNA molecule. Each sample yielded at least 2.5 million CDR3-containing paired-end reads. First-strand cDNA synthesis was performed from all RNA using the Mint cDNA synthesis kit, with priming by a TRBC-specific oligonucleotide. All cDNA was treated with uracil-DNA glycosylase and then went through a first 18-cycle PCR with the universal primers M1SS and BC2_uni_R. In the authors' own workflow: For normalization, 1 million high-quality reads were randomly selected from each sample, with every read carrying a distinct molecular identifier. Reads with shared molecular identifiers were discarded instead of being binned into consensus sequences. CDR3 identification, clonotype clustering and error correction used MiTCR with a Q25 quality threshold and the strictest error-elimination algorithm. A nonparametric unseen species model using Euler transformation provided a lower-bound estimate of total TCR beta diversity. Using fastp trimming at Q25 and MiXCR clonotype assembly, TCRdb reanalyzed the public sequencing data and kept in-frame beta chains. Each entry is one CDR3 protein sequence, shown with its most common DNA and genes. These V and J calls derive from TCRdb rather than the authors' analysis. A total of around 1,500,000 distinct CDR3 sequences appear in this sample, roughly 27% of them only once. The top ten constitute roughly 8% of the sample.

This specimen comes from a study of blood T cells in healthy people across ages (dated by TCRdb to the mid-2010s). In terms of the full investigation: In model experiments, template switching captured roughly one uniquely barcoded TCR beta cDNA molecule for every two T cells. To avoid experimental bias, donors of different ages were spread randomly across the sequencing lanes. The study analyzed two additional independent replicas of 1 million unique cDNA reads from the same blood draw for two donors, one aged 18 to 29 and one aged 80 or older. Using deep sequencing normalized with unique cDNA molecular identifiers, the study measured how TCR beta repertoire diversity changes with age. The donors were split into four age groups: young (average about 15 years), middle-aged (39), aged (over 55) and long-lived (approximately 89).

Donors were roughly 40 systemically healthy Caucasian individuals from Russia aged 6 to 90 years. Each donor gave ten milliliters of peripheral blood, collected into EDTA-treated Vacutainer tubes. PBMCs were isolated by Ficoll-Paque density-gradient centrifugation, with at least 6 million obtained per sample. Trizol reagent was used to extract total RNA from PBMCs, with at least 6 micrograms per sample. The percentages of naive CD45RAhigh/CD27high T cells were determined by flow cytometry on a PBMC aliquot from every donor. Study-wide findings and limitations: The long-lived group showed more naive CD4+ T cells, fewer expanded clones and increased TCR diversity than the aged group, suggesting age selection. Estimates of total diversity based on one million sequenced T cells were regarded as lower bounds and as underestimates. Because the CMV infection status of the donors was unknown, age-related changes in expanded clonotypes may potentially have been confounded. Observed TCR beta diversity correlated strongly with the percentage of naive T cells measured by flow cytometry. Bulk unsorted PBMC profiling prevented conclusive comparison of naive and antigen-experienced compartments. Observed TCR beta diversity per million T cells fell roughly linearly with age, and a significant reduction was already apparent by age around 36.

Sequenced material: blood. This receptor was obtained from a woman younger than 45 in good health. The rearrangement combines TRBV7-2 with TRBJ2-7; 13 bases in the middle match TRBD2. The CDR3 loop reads CASSTSLAGGYEQYF. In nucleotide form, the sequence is TGTGCCAGCAGCACGTCACTAGCGGGAGGGTACGAGCAGTACTTC.